This section outlines one T cell receptor beta chain sequence together with its context. Its antigen is currently unknown. The data are from a study of T-cell memory formation after mild COVID-19. Study conclusions and caveats: In second-wave clones peaking day 37, SARS-CoV-2 specificity remained unconfirmed.

Germline lookup yields CDR1 LGHDT and CDR2 YNNKEL (reference sequence). Trimming removed 0 bases from V and 5 bases from J, with 11 bases in between. This CDR3 spans 15 amino acids. 5'RACE primed at constant segments yielded TCR alpha and TCR beta cDNA libraries bearing sample barcodes and UMIs. TCRdb recomputed calls from the 5' RACE reads with MiXCR, one row per CDR3 protein. The sample records over 500,000 distinct CDR3 sequences, about 18% being singletons. Sample: PBMCs or a T cell subset sorted from them (not recorded which). This receptor was taken from an adult woman who had mild COVID-19 (a few samples of this study predate the infection). Cell type and time point are not known. This chain joins TRBV3-1 and TRBJ2-1; D is unresolved. The CDR3 DNA reads as TGTGCCAGCAGCCAAGATTTTTTGGCGCACAATGAGCAGTTCTTC. This codes for CASSQDFLAHNEQFF.